A single sample is the source of the 32 T cell receptor beta chains below, sequenced in a study of T cell responses to AZD1222 COVID-19 vaccine. Repertoires were generated with immunoSEQ multiplex PCR, while TCRdb's copy carries only in-frame clones and drops some. Seen here are more than 100,000 clones, about 85% observed once, and the top ten hold approximately 2.4%. Source: peripheral blood, taken on day 0 of AZD1222 vaccination. The receptors come from an adult in good health.

This chain uses TRBV28 with TRBJ1-1; no clear D gene. CDR1 is MDHEN, CDR2 SYDVKM, per germline. There are 11 residues in the CDR3. The V and J ends lost 7 bases and 11 bases respectively, with 14 bases between them. The CDR3 nucleotides are TGTGCCAGCATAGGAGTGCCTGGGGCTTTCTTT. This encodes CASIGVPGAFF.

The CDR3 DNA reads TGTGCCAGCAGCTTCGGGGATGGCTCTGGAAACACCATATATTTT. Protein product: CASSFGDGSGNTIYF. The gene calls are TRBV11-2 and TRBJ1-3; D ambiguous. The CDR3 runs to 15 residues. V lost 3 bases, J lost 0 bases, and 9 bases lay in between. Germline CDR1 SGHAT, CDR2 FQNNGV.

The J gene is TRBJ1-6, the V gene TRBV6-1; possibly TRBD1 for D (5 bases). Germline-derived CDR1 and CDR2 are MNHNS and SASEGT. The CDR3 is 13 residues long. The V end lost 1 base, the J end lost 7 bases, and 5 bases lay between the germline ends. The CDR3 protein is CASSEGDNSPLHF. The CDR3 DNA reads as TGTGCCAGCAGTGAAGGGGACAATTCACCCCTCCACTTT.

This chain links TRBV9 with TRBJ2-3; no clear D gene. The length of the CDR3 is 12 residues. Germline V CDR1 and CDR2: SGDLS, YYNGEE. Trimming removed 3 bases from V and 5 bases from J, with 7 bases in between. CDR3 coding DNA: TGTGCCAGCAGCGCCATAGGAGATACGCAGTATTTT. Translating gives CASSAIGDTQYF.

J is TRBJ2-5 and V is TRBV5-4; D not resolved. CDR1 is SGHNT, CDR2 YYREEE, per germline (reference sequence). V was clipped by 0 bases and J by 0 bases, with 9 bases between them. CDR3 size: 15 residues. The CDR3 here is CASSLAHRNQETQYF. DNA of the CDR3: TGTGCCAGCAGCTTGGCCCACAGAAACCAAGAGACCCAGTACTTC.

V usage is TRBV5-1 and J usage is TRBJ2-7, with 8 nucleotides matching TRBD2. Germline CDR1 and CDR2: SGHRS and YFSETQ. The CDR3 has 17 residues. The junction had 17 bases not matched to a gene; V was cut back by 4 bases and J by 5 bases. CDR3 sequence: CASSRSPDTSGRHEQYF. In DNA, the CDR3 is TGCGCCAGCAGCCGGAGTCCGGATACAAGCGGGAGACACGAGCAGTACTTC.

The chain recombines TRBV19 with TRBJ2-3; no firm D call. The CDR3 length is 14 residues. V gave up 6 bases and J gave up 2 bases, with 12 bases separating them. Germline V gene sequence: CDR1 LNHDA, CDR2 SQIVND (reference sequence). The CDR3 here is CASRNPGSTDTQYF. CDR3 nucleotide sequence: TGTGCCAGTAGAAACCCGGGCTCCACAGATACGCAGTATTTT.

The rearrangement joins TRBV9 to TRBJ2-7; 7 nucleotides match TRBD2. Germline-derived CDR1 and CDR2 are SGDLS and YYNGEE. The V and J ends lost 7 bases and 3 bases, in that order; junction bases with no gene match: 7. The CDR3 has 13 residues. CDR3 DNA: TGTGCCAGCGACCAGGGCGGGGGCTACGAGCAGTACTTC. It encodes CASDQGGGYEQYF.

The chain uses TRBV5-1 and TRBJ2-2; D is undetermined. Trimming removed 1 base at V and 0 bases at J, with 10 bases between. This CDR3 contains 16 residues. In germline, CDR1 is SGHRS, CDR2 YFSETQ. The CDR3 DNA follows: TGCGCCAGCAGCTTGTCCCCCAATGCGAACACCGGGGAGCTGTTTTTT. Residues: CASSLSPNANTGELFF.

The chain links TRBV30 to TRBJ1-5; D may be TRBD1 (5 bases). The germline CDR1 and CDR2 sequences are GTSNPN and SVGIG (reference sequence). Trimming cost V 0 bases and J 7 bases, with 16 bases left between them. This CDR3 is 15 amino acids long. CDR3 DNA: TGTGCCTGGAGTGTGGAGAAGGGACGGGGCCAGCCCCAGCATTTT. Translated, it gives CAWSVEKGRGQPQHF.

This clone has just one count. The chain uses TRBV11-2 and TRBJ2-1, with D perhaps matching TRBD1 (6 bases). This CDR3 spans 15 amino acids. V lost 4 bases and J 6 bases, leaving 16 bases between the germline ends. Looked up from germline, CDR1 is SGHAT and CDR2 is FQNNGV. The CDR3 is CASSWGTPRGNEQFF. In nucleotides, the CDR3 is TGTGCCAGCAGCTGGGGGACACCCCGAGGCAATGAGCAGTTCTTC. Full variable domain (missing parts from reference TRBV11-2 and TRBJ2-1): EAGVAQSPRYKIIEKRQSVAFWCNPISGHATLYWYQQILGQGPKLLIQFQNNGVVDDSQLPKDRFSAERLKGVDSTLKIQPAKLEDSAVYLCASSWGTPRGNEQFFGPGTRLTVL.

The chain carries TRBV18 and TRBJ1-3, with a possible D match to TRBD1 (6 bases). Trimming pared 3 bases from V and 2 bases from J, leaving 17 bases between. Germline-derived CDR1 and CDR2 are KGHSH and LQKENI. This CDR3 region has 17 residues. The CDR3 loop is CASSPQRGGLAGNTIYF. The CDR3 DNA reads as TGTGCCAGCTCACCCCAGCGAGGGGGGCTGGCTGGAAACACCATATATTTT.

CDR3 protein: CAISFAGTDTEAFF. The DNA of the CDR3 is TGTGCCATCAGTTTTGCAGGGACCGACACTGAAGCTTTCTTT. The V and J genes are TRBV10-3 and TRBJ1-1; weak D call: TRBD1 (5 bases). V dropped 5 bases and J dropped 3 bases, with 13 bases sitting between them. Germline assignment: CDR1 ENHRY and CDR2 SYGVKD. The CDR3 runs to 14 residues.

The chain joins TRBV27 to TRBJ2-3; no clear D. Trimming shortened V by 6 bases and J by 0 bases, and 4 bases separated the two germline ends. The germline V gene has CDR1 MNHEY and CDR2 SMNVEV (reference sequence). The CDR3 is 12 amino acids. CDR3 region: CASRSSTDTQYF. The DNA for the CDR3 is TGTGCCAGCAGATCTAGCACAGATACGCAGTATTTT.

The chain is built from TRBV6-5 and TRBJ2-2; D remains ambiguous. The CDR3 extends over 12 amino acids. Looked up from germline, CDR1 is MNHEY and CDR2 is SVGAGI. Trimming left V 6 bases short and J 1 base short, with 3 bases between. CDR3 in amino acids: CASRRNTGELFF. CDR3 in DNA: TGTGCCAGCAGACGGAACACCGGGGAGCTGTTTTTT.

The rearrangement links TRBV27 to TRBJ2-1; 14 nucleotides match TRBD2. Germline V lookup: CDR1 MNHEY, CDR2 SMNVEV (reference sequence). V lost 2 bases and J lost 11; bases outside the gene matches: 8. The CDR3 runs 16 residues. The DNA for the CDR3 is TGTGCCAGCAGTTTACCGGGACTAGCGGGAGTAAGGCAGCAGTTCTTC. The encoded protein is CASSLPGLAGVRQQFF.

The J gene is TRBJ2-2, the V gene TRBV9, with 10 positions matching TRBD2. The CDR3 runs 16 residues. Germline CDR1 is SGDLS and CDR2 is YYNGEE. The ends lost 0 bases at V and 5 bases at J; junction bases unmatched: 4. CDR3 sequence reads: CASSVGTSGATGELFF. The CDR3 DNA sequence: TGTGCCAGCAGCGTAGGAACTAGCGGGGCAACCGGGGAGCTGTTTTTT.

The rearrangement joins TRBV7-3 to TRBJ2-2; 12 bases fit TRBD2. There are 17 residues in the CDR3. V shed 4 bases, J shed 4 bases, and the junction held 7 bases outside the gene matches. Germline-derived CDR1 and CDR2 are SGHTA and FQGTGA. The CDR3 loop is CASSSRTTSGSTGELFF. The CDR3 nucleotides are TGTGCCAGCAGCTCGAGAACGACTAGCGGGAGCACCGGGGAGCTGTTTTTT.

V and J are TRBV18 and TRBJ2-4; 8 nucleotides match TRBD1. The CDR3 covers 17 residues. CDR1 is KGHSH, CDR2 LQKENI, per germline. The trim removed 6 bases at V and 0 bases at J, leaving 10 bases unmatched. CDR3 amino acids: CASSLGQGNIAKNIQYF. CDR3 nucleotides: TGTGCCAGCTCCCTAGGACAGGGCAACATAGCCAAAAACATTCAGTACTTC.

V usage is TRBV7-8 and J usage is TRBJ2-5; the match to TRBD2 covers 7 bases. This CDR3 spans 15 amino acids. Trimming removed 3 bases from V and 5 bases from J; junction bases left unmatched: 9. Germline CDR1 is SGHVS and CDR2 is FQNEAQ. In DNA, the CDR3 is TGTGCCAGCAGCTTCCAGCGGGATCGTCCGGAGACCCAGTACTTC. As protein: CASSFQRDRPETQYF.

The genes are TRBV28 and TRBJ1-5; perhaps TRBD1 as D (6 bases). In germline, CDR1 is MDHEN, CDR2 SYDVKM. This CDR3 has 13 residues. V gave up 10 bases and J gave up 3 bases, with 13 bases separating them. The CDR3 bases are TGTGCCACCCAGGGACAAATCAATCAGCCCCAGCATTTT. Residues: CATQGQINQPQHF.

The chain couples TRBV6-5 to TRBJ2-7, with 12 bases matching TRBD2. The germline CDR1 and CDR2 sequences are MNHEY and SVGAGI. J was trimmed by 4 bases and V by 5 bases; bases with no gene match: 3. There are 14 residues in the CDR3. Here the CDR3 DNA reads TGTGCCAGCAGTAAGGGACTAGCGGGTTACGAGCAGTACTTC. Amino acids: CASSKGLAGYEQYF.

The chain couples TRBV2 to TRBJ2-2; TRBD1 agrees at 10 bases. This CDR3 has 15 amino acids. V lost 5 bases to trimming and J lost 5 bases; unmatched junction nucleotides: 5. CDR1 is SNHLY, CDR2 FYNNEI, per germline. CDR3 in DNA: TGTGCCAGCAGTCGGGACAGGGGACCGACCGGGGAGCTGTTTTTT. Its protein is CASSRDRGPTGELFF.

This clone was seen more than once but under ten times. The chain links TRBV5-4 to TRBJ1-1, with TRBD1 as a possible D gene (6 bases). CDR1 is SGHNT, CDR2 YYREEE, per germline (reference sequence). Trimming left V 0 bases short and J 5 bases short, with 14 bases between. CDR3 size: 15 residues. The CDR3 sequence: CASSLVGGQGTEAFF. CDR3 bases: TGTGCCAGCAGCTTGGTCGGGGGGCAGGGGACTGAAGCTTTCTTT.

Written as DNA, the CDR3 is TGTGCCAGCAGTTTAGTCAGGGGCGCAACTGAAGCTTTCTTT. This encodes CASSLVRGATEAFF. The chain links TRBV28 to TRBJ1-1; tentatively, D is TRBD1 (6 bases). The CDR3 loop spans 14 amino acids. V lost 2 bases, J lost 5 bases, and 12 bases lay in between. CDR1 and CDR2 from the germline V gene are MDHEN and SYDVKM.

Here the CDR3 DNA reads TGTGCCTGGAGTGGTCGGGTAGCGGGCGTCCTGACTTTC. Amino acid sequence: CAWSGRVAGVLTF. The chain recombines TRBV30 with TRBJ2-6; 7 bases map to TRBD2. J lost 12 bases, V lost 1 base, and 6 bases had no gene match. Germline assignment: CDR1 GTSNPN and CDR2 SVGIG (reference sequence). This CDR3 has 13 residues.

The chain joins TRBV5-1 to TRBJ1-2; D not resolved. There are 15 residues in the CDR3. V lost 0 bases and J lost 8, with 17 bases in between. CDR1 is SGHRS, CDR2 YFSETQ, per germline. The CDR3 DNA sequence: TGCGCCAGCAGCTTGGAAGGGCGAGGGTCCGAAGGCTACACCTTC. Translation: CASSLEGRGSEGYTF.

V usage is TRBV3-1 (or the pseudogene TRBV3-2) and J usage is TRBJ2-7; perhaps TRBD2 as D (6 bases). V was cut by 3 bases and J by 2 bases, with 14 bases left in between. The CDR3 covers 15 residues. The germline CDR1 and CDR2 sequences are LGHDT and YNNKEL (reference sequence). The CDR3 nucleotides are TGTGCCAGCAGCCACCCGACTAGTGTTCCCTACGAGCAGTACTTC. Translation gives CASSHPTSVPYEQYF.

This clone has only one observation. The V gene is TRBV2, the J gene TRBJ2-7; 7 bases are a match to TRBD2. The germline V gene has CDR1 SNHLY and CDR2 FYNNEI. J lost 2 bases, V lost 9 bases, and 10 bases had no gene match. The length of the CDR3 is 14 residues. This CDR3 is CASLLATLPYEQYF. The CDR3 coding sequence is TGTGCCAGTCTACTAGCGACACTCCCCTACGAGCAGTACTTC.

This chain connects TRBV20-1 to TRBJ2-1; 7 bases agree with TRBD2. This CDR3 contains 15 residues. Germline assignment: CDR1 DFQATT and CDR2 SNEGSKA (reference sequence). V trimming: 3 bases; J trimming: 3 bases; junction bases outside the gene matches: 8. The CDR3 sequence is CSASVLASGYNEQFF. As DNA, the CDR3 is TGCAGTGCTAGTGTGTTGGCTAGCGGCTACAATGAGCAGTTCTTC.

This clone occurred once. In nucleotides, the CDR3 is TGTGCCAGCAGTTTGCCCCGCCAAGGACAGGGGGTTCATTCACCCCTCCACTTT. It encodes CASSLPRQGQGVHSPLHF. V gene TRBV28 combines with J gene TRBJ1-6; 10 nucleotides agree with TRBD1. Germline V gives CDR1 MDHEN, CDR2 SYDVKM. The CDR3 runs to 18 residues. V was pared by 3 bases and J by 8 bases, with 13 bases of the junction left unmatched.

V gene TRBV5-1 combines with J gene TRBJ2-7; 8 nucleotides match TRBD1. The CDR3 consists of 16 residues. J was trimmed by 1 base and V by 4 bases; bases with no gene match: 10. Germline CDR1 SGHRS, CDR2 YFSETQ. CDR3 loop: CASSPGQAVGSYEQYF. DNA of the CDR3: TGCGCCAGCAGCCCGGGACAGGCGGTGGGATCCTACGAGCAGTACTTC.